The present entry profiles one T cell receptor (beta chain) with its context. The data belong to a study of blood T cell repertoires in COVID-19. Study-wide background: Acute and convalescent COVID-19 samples came from the United States, Italy and Spain.

Methods used by the authors: It was from reference gene primer amplification that nucleated cell counts were estimated. Using immunoSEQ multiplex PCR, the repertoire was profiled, and TCRdb retains in-frame clones only, with some absent. Clonal size and the V and J genes are those of that table, whereas D and trimming came from the DNA. This table has 40,000 to 50,000 clones, around 80% appearing once. This receptor was obtained from a man aged 65 to 85 with acute or convalescent COVID-19. Sequenced input: peripheral blood.

The CDR3 DNA follows: TGTGCCAGCTCACCTCGATCAGGAAGCACAGATACGCAGTATTTT. It is translated as CASSPRSGSTDTQYF. This chain joins TRBV18 and TRBJ2-3, with no clear D. CDR3 length equals 15 residues. V gave up 3 bases and J gave up 0 bases, with 10 bases separating them. The germline gives CDR1 KGHSH, CDR2 LQKENI.